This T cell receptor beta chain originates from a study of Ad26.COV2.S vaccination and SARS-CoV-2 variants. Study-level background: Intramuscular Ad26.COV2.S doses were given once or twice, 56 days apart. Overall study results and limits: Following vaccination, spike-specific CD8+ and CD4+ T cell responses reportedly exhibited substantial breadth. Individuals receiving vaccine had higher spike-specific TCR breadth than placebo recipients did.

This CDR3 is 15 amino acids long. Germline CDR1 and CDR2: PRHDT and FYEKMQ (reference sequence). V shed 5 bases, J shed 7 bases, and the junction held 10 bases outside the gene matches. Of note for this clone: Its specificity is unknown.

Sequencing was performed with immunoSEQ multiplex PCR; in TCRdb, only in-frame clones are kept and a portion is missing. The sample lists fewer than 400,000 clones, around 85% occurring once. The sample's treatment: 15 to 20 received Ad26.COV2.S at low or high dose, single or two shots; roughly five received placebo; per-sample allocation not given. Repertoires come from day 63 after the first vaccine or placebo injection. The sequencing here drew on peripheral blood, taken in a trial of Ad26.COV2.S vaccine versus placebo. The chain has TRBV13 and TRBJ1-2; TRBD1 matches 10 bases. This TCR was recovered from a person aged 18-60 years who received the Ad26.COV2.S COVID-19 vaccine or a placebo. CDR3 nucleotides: TGTGCCAGCAGCCTTAGGGACAGGGGACCTTCTGGCTACACCTTC. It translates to CASSLRDRGPSGYTF.